A selection of T cell receptor beta chains follows, all from one sample in a study of shared clonotypes between healthy human individuals. The data were produced by immunoSEQ multiplex PCR, yet TCRdb's version contains in-frame clones alone and is incomplete. The sample shows 950,000 to 1,300,000 clones, roughly 70% of them seen only once. Sequencing used memory CD4+ T cells sorted from blood. The receptors were sampled from a man aged 18 to 30 in good health. Each CDR3 is given with its conserved first and last residue.

CDR3aa: CASSGTRQETQYF
v_gene: TRBV5-8

CDR3aa: CASSYSSYEQYF
v_gene: TRBV6-6

CDR3aa: CASTFGDRGFYGYTF
v_gene: TRBV2

CDR3aa: CASSLINRELFF
v_gene: TRBV28

CDR3aa: CASWTSGIYNEQFF
v_gene: TRBV28

CDR3aa: CASSPGTGYNSPLHF
v_gene: TRBV7-9

CDR3aa: CASSGAGTLTYEQYF
v_gene: TRBV5-1

CDR3aa: CASSPWIPGHSNTGELFF
v_gene: TRBV18

CDR3aa: CASRRTPNTGELFF
v_gene: TRBV10-1

CDR3aa: CAWSVPSSPLSGNTIYF
v_gene: TRBV30

CDR3aa: CASSPRVTGELFF
v_gene: TRBV27

CDR3aa: CASSLDGVGKSGDTQYF
v_gene: TRBV5-1

CDR3aa: CASSPREETQYF
v_gene: TRBV18

CDR3aa: CASSLSNEQFF
v_gene: TRBV7-9

CDR3aa: CAYSAGAVGELFF
v_gene: TRBV30

CDR3aa: CSVVFRGAETQYF
v_gene: TRBV29-1

CDR3aa: CASSSSLDETQYF
v_gene: TRBV7-3

CDR3aa: CASSWTDRGHEQYF
v_gene: TRBV5-6

CDR3aa: CASSLVSSGRGDTQYF
v_gene: TRBV7-2

CDR3aa: CATSGGAGMNTEAFF
v_gene: TRBV15

CDR3aa: CASSVEAPVSYEQYF
v_gene: TRBV2

CDR3aa: CASSLGGSTGELFF
v_gene: TRBV11-3

CDR3aa: CASSQGGAVVNEKLFF
v_gene: TRBV4-1

CDR3aa: CASSSRPNTGELFF
v_gene: TRBV2

CDR3aa: CASSIGQLNTEAFF
v_gene: TRBV19

CDR3aa: CASSLVGGLGETQYF
v_gene: TRBV7-7

CDR3aa: CASSVGQALANYGYTF
v_gene: TRBV10-1

CDR3aa: CASSLGSGMTVTEAFF
v_gene: TRBV5-1

CDR3aa: CASSPRTSGGVEQYF
v_gene: TRBV5-1

CDR3aa: CASSLKDRGYEQYF
v_gene: TRBV27

CDR3aa: CAIRGGSGSSYNEQFF
v_gene: TRBV10-3

CDR3aa: CASSYSSESQYF
v_gene: TRBV6-6

CDR3aa: CASRGSGSGAETQYF
v_gene: TRBV5-1

CDR3aa: CASNSRVRDSPLHF
v_gene: TRBV14

CDR3aa: CASSRATSGTTGELFF
v_gene: TRBV6-7

CDR3aa: CSVAPHVDQPQHF
v_gene: TRBV29-1

CDR3aa: CASSEAQTGETQYF
v_gene: TRBV2

CDR3aa: CAQSPSSYNEQFF
v_gene: TRBV30

CDR3aa: CASSANGFSAYEQYF
v_gene: TRBV5-1

CDR3aa: CASSLQGKNTEAFF
v_gene: TRBV7-2

CDR3aa: CASSPLTPVADTQYF
v_gene: TRBV18

CDR3aa: CASSQALDRGGLQYF
v_gene: TRBV4-2

CDR3aa: CASSDYGSANQPQHF
v_gene: TRBV6-4

CDR3aa: CASSLGLGINEQFF
v_gene: TRBV7-2

CDR3aa: CASSRQRAAETQYF
v_gene: TRBV5-1

CDR3aa: CASSLASGQETQYF
v_gene: TRBV11-3

CDR3aa: CASSRFNTGELFF
v_gene: TRBV6-5

CDR3aa: CASSGAGQHSPLHF
v_gene: TRBV7-9

CDR3aa: CASSKAGYEQYF
v_gene: TRBV2

CDR3aa: CASRDLQGADHGNQPQHF
v_gene: TRBV4-1

CDR3aa: CASSQENEKLFF
v_gene: TRBV5-1